This T cell receptor (beta chain) derives from a study of cytomegalovirus exposure and HLA in healthy donors. About the study: An earlier analysis identified some 110 million unique TCR beta sequences in about 180 million T cells.

Comment on this clone: Its antigen is unidentified.

PCR was performed using 60 Vbeta and 13 Jbeta primers. Sequencing used immunoSEQ multiplex PCR; TCRdb keeps in-frame clones, though not all of them. The data show about 160,000 clones, around 82% seen once. Findings and caveats of the study: Some highly shared sequence variants likely arose as a pipeline artifact. The study recorded about 150 TCR beta chains that were cytomegalovirus-associated. Previous analysis showed most TCR beta V segments were productive about 87% or about 30% of the time.

Sequencing used PBMCs. The origin of this receptor is a man aged 30 to 39 in good health and CMV-seronegative.

CDR3 protein: CASSLGRFNEKLFF. CDR3 in DNA: TGTGCCAGCAGCTTGGGTCGGTTTAATGAAAAACTGTTTTTT. The genes are TRBV5-4 and TRBJ1-4; the D is unclear. V shed 0 bases and J shed 4 bases, with 7 bases lying between them. The CDR3 spans 14 residues. CDR1 and CDR2 from the germline V gene are SGHNT and YYREEE (reference sequence). Supplemented by reference TRBV5-4 and TRBJ1-4, the full variable domain reads ETGVTQSPTHLIKTRGQQVTLRCSSQSGHNTVSWYQQALGQGPQFIFQYYREEENGRGNFPPRFSGLQFPNYSSELNVNALELDDSALYLCASSLGRFNEKLFFGSGTQLSVL.